This T cell receptor beta chain originates from a study of Graves' ophthalmopathy and Graves' hyperthyroidism. The overall study: Peripheral blood was gathered at first diagnosis, ahead of any treatment whatsoever.

In this cohort, patients with other autoimmune diseases, uncontrolled infections, pregnancy or lactation were excluded. Amplification of TCR beta CDR3 regions used RNA transcripts. The first-round RT-PCR employed HTBI primers together with the Qiagen OneStep RT-PCR kit. A multiplex PCR was then performed as the second round. Each CDR3 protein gets one entry after TCRdb re-called the multiplex PCR reads with MiXCR. The repertoire holds 350,000 to 450,000 distinct CDR3 sequences, with around 19% as singletons. Whole-study findings and limits: Progression of ophthalmopathy was predicted by the model with about 68% sensitivity and approximately 72% specificity. Clonotypes were expanded in thyroid at above 0.001 frequency, and most also appeared in blood.

The CDR3 is 16 amino acids. CDR1 and CDR2 from the germline V gene are SGHAT and FQNNGV. V gave up 8 bases and J gave up 0 bases, with 17 bases separating them. This clonotype was observed at least ten times. Its antigen is still unknown. The chain couples TRBV11-2 to TRBJ1-3; D gene uncertain. The sequencing sample was made of peripheral blood. The sequence was collected from a woman between 18 and 29 years old with Graves' ophthalmopathy. CDR3 sequence (DNA): TGTGCCAGCGAGGGTTGGGTTCCGGACTCTGGAAACACCATATATTTT. It translates to CASEGWVPDSGNTIYF.